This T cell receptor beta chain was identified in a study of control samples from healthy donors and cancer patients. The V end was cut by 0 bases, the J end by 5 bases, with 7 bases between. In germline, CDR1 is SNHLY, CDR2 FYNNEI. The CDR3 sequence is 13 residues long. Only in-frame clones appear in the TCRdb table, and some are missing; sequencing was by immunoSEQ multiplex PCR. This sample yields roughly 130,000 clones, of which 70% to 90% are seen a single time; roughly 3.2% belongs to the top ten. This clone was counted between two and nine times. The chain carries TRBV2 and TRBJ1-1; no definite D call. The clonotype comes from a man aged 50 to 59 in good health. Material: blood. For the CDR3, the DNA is TGTGCCAGCAGTGAAGCGCGGGCGACTGAAGCTTTCTTT. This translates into CASSEARATEAFF.